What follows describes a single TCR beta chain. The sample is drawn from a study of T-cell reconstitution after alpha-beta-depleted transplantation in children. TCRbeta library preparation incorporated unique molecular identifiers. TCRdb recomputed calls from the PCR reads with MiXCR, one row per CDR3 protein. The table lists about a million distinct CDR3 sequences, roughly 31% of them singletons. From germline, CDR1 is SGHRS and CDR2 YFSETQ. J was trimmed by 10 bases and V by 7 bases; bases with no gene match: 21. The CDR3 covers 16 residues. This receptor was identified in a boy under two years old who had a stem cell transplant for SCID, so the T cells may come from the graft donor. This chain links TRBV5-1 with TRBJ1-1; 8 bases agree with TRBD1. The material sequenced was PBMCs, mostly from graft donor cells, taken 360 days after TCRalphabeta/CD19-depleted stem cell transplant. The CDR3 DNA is TGCGCCAGCCGTAGACGGACAGGGTCGGGTTTTCGTGGAGCTTTCTTT. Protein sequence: CASRRRTGSGFRGAFF.